The 32 T cell receptor beta chains listed next were all sequenced from one sample in a study of T-cell memory formation after mild COVID-19. TCRdb re-called the 5' RACE reads with MiXCR, one entry per CDR3 protein. The sample gives 250,000 to 350,000 distinct CDR3 sequences, around 15% of which show up once; roughly a fifth is in the top ten. Material for sequencing was PBMCs or a T cell subset sorted from them (not recorded which). The source is a man between 18 and 29 years old who had mild COVID-19 (a few samples of this study predate the infection). Cell type and time point are not known.

J is TRBJ1-3 and V is TRBV11-2; D call uncertain. This CDR3 contains 14 residues. Trimming took 5 bases from V and 4 from J, leaving 12 bases between them. Looked up from germline, CDR1 is SGHAT and CDR2 is FQNNGV. The DNA for the CDR3 is TGTGCCAGCAGCCCCGGGTTGGCCGGAAACACCATATATTTT. Amino acid sequence: CASSPGLAGNTIYF.

The chain carries TRBV5-1 and TRBJ1-6, with 7 bases matching TRBD1. The CDR3 runs 14 residues. J was trimmed by 7 bases and V by 2 bases; bases with no gene match: 3. Germline values: CDR1 SGHRS, CDR2 YFSETQ. CDR3 in amino acids: CASSLGTVNSPLHF. The CDR3 nucleotides read TGCGCCAGCAGCTTAGGGACAGTGAATTCACCCCTCCACTTT. Together with reference TRBV5-1 and TRBJ1-6, the CDR3 gives the full variable domain: KAGVTQTPRYLIKTRGQQVTLSCSPISGHRSVSWYQQTPGQGLQFLFEYFSETQRNKGNFPGRFSGRQFSNSRSEMNVSTLELGDSALYLCASSLGTVNSPLHFGNGTRLTVT.

The CDR3 reads CASSSGGFLEQFF. CDR3 coding DNA: TGTGCCAGCAGCTCCGGAGGGTTTCTTGAGCAGTTCTTC. The rearrangement joins TRBV7-2 to TRBJ2-1; maybe TRBD2 (6 bases). CDR1 is SGHTA, CDR2 FQGNSA, per germline. The V end was cut by 4 bases, the J end by 9 bases, with 13 bases between. CDR3 length: 13 residues.

In this sample, this clonotype turned up a few times. The J gene is TRBJ2-7, the V gene TRBV6-6, with D tentatively TRBD1 or TRBD2 (5 bases each). The CDR3 consists of 13 residues. V shed 6 bases and J shed 2 bases, with 11 bases lying between them. Germline V lookup: CDR1 MNHNY, CDR2 SVGAGI (reference sequence). The CDR3 DNA reads as TGTGCCAGCAGCCGTGGGGGTACCTACGAGCAGTACTTC. Amino acid sequence: CASSRGGTYEQYF.

This clonotype has a handful of counts. CDR3 sequence (DNA): TGTGCCAGCAGCCAACGGGGTTCCTACGAGCAGTACGTC. This sequence encodes CASSQRGSYEQYV. The rearrangement uses TRBV3-1 and TRBJ2-7; a weak D match, TRBD2 (5 bases). This CDR3 region has 13 residues. V gave up 2 bases and J gave up 1 base, with 6 bases separating them. Per the germline V gene, CDR1 is LGHDT and CDR2 is YNNKEL (reference sequence).

This clonotype occurred a few times. The chain uses TRBV10-2 and TRBJ2-3; D could derive from TRBD1 or TRBD2 (6 bases each). The V end lost 11 bases, the J end lost 6 bases, and 12 bases lay between the germline ends. CDR3 length: 11 residues. The germline gives CDR1 WSHSY, CDR2 SAAADI. CDR3 nucleotides: TGCGCCGCCAGAGGGGGGGATACGCAGTATTTT. It codes for CAARGGDTQYF.

This clonotype was seen a handful of times. The chain carries TRBV4-1 and TRBJ1-6, with D possibly matching TRBD1 (5 bases). The length of the CDR3 is 14 residues. Trimming removed 4 bases from V and 7 bases from J, with 11 bases in between. The germline CDR1 and CDR2 sequences are MGHRA and YSYEKL. CDR3: CASSREGRNSPLHF. DNA of the CDR3: TGCGCCAGCAGCCGGGAGGGGAGGAATTCACCCCTCCACTTT.

The CDR3 coding sequence is TGTGCCATCAGTGAGCGGGACTTTTCTGGGACAGATACGCAGTATTTT. It translates to CAISERDFSGTDTQYF. This sequence joins TRBV10-3 and TRBJ2-3; possible D gene TRBD2, 6 bases. The CDR3 spans 16 residues. The germline CDR1 and CDR2 sequences are ENHRY and SYGVKD. Between the trimmed V and J ends, which lost 2 bases and 3 bases, there was a span of 15 bases.

This clonotype was detected ten times or more. J is TRBJ2-7 and V is TRBV5-1; D unclear. The V and J ends lost 1 base and 3 bases respectively, with 8 bases between them. Germline-derived CDR1 and CDR2 are SGHRS and YFSETQ. The CDR3 is 13 amino acids. CDR3 sequence reads: CASSLSGDYEQYF. In DNA form, the CDR3 reads TGCGCCAGCAGCTTGTCGGGCGACTACGAGCAGTACTTC.

This clonotype was seen only a few times. The CDR3 is CASSNRGHYTGELFF. CDR3 nucleotide sequence: TGTGCCAGCAGCAATAGGGGTCATTACACCGGGGAGCTGTTTTTT. The rearrangement uses TRBV27 and TRBJ2-2; D possibly corresponds to TRBD1 (5 bases). The germline V gene has CDR1 MNHEY and CDR2 SMNVEV (reference sequence). CDR3 length: 15 amino acids. Between the trimmed V and J ends, which lost 6 bases and 3 bases, there was a span of 14 bases.

V gene TRBV10-3 combines with J gene TRBJ1-1; 8 bases agree with TRBD1. This CDR3 contains 13 residues. CDR1 and CDR2 from the germline V gene are ENHRY and SYGVKD. With V trimmed by 6 bases and J by 5 bases, 5 bases remained unmatched. CDR3 in DNA: TGTGCCATCAGGGCCCGGGACAGGACTGAAGCTTTCTTT. This encodes CAIRARDRTEAFF.

This clonotype has just a few counts. The chain has TRBV7-8 and TRBJ2-3, with a possible D match to TRBD2 (5 bases). The CDR3 contains 16 residues. CDR1 SGHVS and CDR2 FQNEAQ come from the germline V gene. Trimming pared 3 bases from V and 2 bases from J, leaving 15 bases between. DNA of the CDR3: TGTGCCAGCAGCTTTAGTGGCCTAGCCATCACAGATACGCAGTATTTT. Translated, it gives CASSFSGLAITDTQYF.

V is TRBV7-9 and J is TRBJ2-7; tentative D call: TRBD2 (7 bases). The ends were cut back, 4 bases at V and 4 bases at J, with 20 bases in the middle. The CDR3 sequence is 16 residues long. The germline CDR1 and CDR2 sequences are SEHNR and FQNEAQ (reference sequence). The CDR3 region is CASSSVGGRRFYEQYF. Here the CDR3 DNA reads TGTGCCAGCAGCTCCGTCGGGGGGCGTCGATTTTACGAGCAGTACTTC.

The genes are TRBV7-2 and TRBJ1-4, with D tentatively TRBD1 (5 bases). The germline V and J ends were trimmed by 4 bases and 0 bases, with 12 bases remaining between them. CDR1 and CDR2 from the germline V gene are SGHTA and FQGNSA. The CDR3 has 16 residues. The CDR3 region has the DNA TGTGCCAGCAGCTCGTCCATGGGGGCAACTAATGAAAAACTGTTTTTT. Translated, it gives CASSSSMGATNEKLFF.

V usage is TRBV5-1 and J usage is TRBJ2-1, with TRBD2 identical over 9 bases. Unmatched junction bases numbered 2, after V lost 4 bases and J lost 6 bases. CDR3 length: 13 residues. Germline assignment: CDR1 SGHRS and CDR2 YFSETQ. The CDR3 region is CASSRAGGNEQFF. The CDR3 DNA follows: TGCGCCAGCAGCCGAGCGGGGGGCAATGAGCAGTTCTTC. Combining the CDR3 with reference TRBV5-1 and TRBJ2-1 gives the whole variable domain KAGVTQTPRYLIKTRGQQVTLSCSPISGHRSVSWYQQTPGQGLQFLFEYFSETQRNKGNFPGRFSGRQFSNSRSEMNVSTLELGDSALYLCASSRAGGNEQFFGPGTRLTVL.

DNA of the CDR3: TGTGCCAGCAGTCCACCCCCGGCGGAAAAACTGTTTTTT. Its protein is CASSPPPAEKLFF. The chain is built from TRBV12-3 or TRBV12-4 and TRBJ1-4; no reliable D call. The CDR3 has 13 residues. V was cut by 5 bases and J by 8 bases, with 12 bases left in between.

In this sample, this clonotype turned up a few times. The gene calls are TRBV30 and TRBJ2-3, with D possibly matching TRBD2 (6 bases). The germline gives CDR1 GTSNPN, CDR2 SVGIG (reference sequence). This CDR3 contains 16 residues. The ends were cut back, 5 bases at V and 0 bases at J, with 18 bases in the middle. The CDR3 coding sequence is TGTGCCTGGGCGACTAGAGGGACCCCTAGCACAGATACGCAGTATTTT. Its translation is CAWATRGTPSTDTQYF. Filled out from reference TRBV30 and TRBJ2-3, the complete variable domain reads SQTIHQWPATLVQPVGSPLSLECTVEGTSNPNLYWYRQAAGRGLQLLFYSVGIGQISSEVPQNLSASRPQDRQFILSSKKLLLSDSGFYLCAWATRGTPSTDTQYFGPGTRLTVL.

This clonotype appeared a few times. The gene calls are TRBV6-4 and TRBJ2-1; D is uncertain. Germline assignment: CDR1 MRHNA and CDR2 SNTAGT. With 2 bases removed from V and 6 bases from J, the gap between germline ends came to 8 bases. CDR3 length: 13 amino acids. CDR3 sequence: CASSDGMGNEQFF. In DNA form, the CDR3 reads TGTGCCAGCAGTGACGGAATGGGCAATGAGCAGTTCTTC.

This clonotype was seen a handful of times. The chain uses TRBV7-2 and TRBJ2-5; D is perhaps TRBD1 or TRBD2 (6 bases each). From germline, CDR1 is SGHTA and CDR2 FQGNSA. This CDR3 has 14 amino acids. Trimming took off 6 bases at V and 0 bases at J, with 11 bases between the two ends. CDR3 sequence reads: CASRRDNYQETQYF. The CDR3 DNA reads TGTGCCAGCAGGCGGGACAACTACCAAGAGACCCAGTACTTC. Full variable domain (missing parts from reference TRBV7-2 and TRBJ2-5): GAGVSQSPSNKVTEKGKDVELRCDPISGHTALYWYRQSLGQGLEFLIYFQGNSAPDKSGLPSDRFSAERTGGSVSTLTIQRTQQEDSAVYLCASRRDNYQETQYFGPGTRLLVL.

The chain is built from TRBV12-3 or TRBV12-4 and TRBJ2-1, with 7 positions matching TRBD1. The CDR3 sequence is 15 residues long. V lost 7 bases, J lost 5 bases, and 11 bases stayed unmatched. CDR3 in amino acids: CASTSWGQTNNEQFF. In nucleotides, the CDR3 is TGTGCCAGCACCTCCTGGGGACAGACAAACAATGAGCAGTTCTTC.

This clonotype showed up just a few times. The rearrangement links TRBV7-9 to TRBJ1-2; no reliable D call. Trimming took off 2 bases at V and 8 bases at J, with 12 bases between the two ends. The CDR3 spans 13 residues. Germline loops: CDR1 SEHNR, CDR2 FQNEAQ (reference sequence). CDR3 in DNA: TGTGCCAGCAGCTTAATTCAAGGGCCCGGCTACACCTTC. This codes for CASSLIQGPGYTF. The entire variable domain, with the rest obtained from reference TRBV7-9 and TRBJ1-2, is as follows: DTGVSQNPRHKITKRGQNVTFRCDPISEHNRLYWYRQTLGQGPEFLTYFQNEAQLEKSRLLSDRFSAERPKGSFSTLEIQRTEQGDSAMYLCASSLIQGPGYTFGSGTRLTVV.

The chain links TRBV29-1 to TRBJ2-7; tentatively, D is TRBD1 (5 bases). The CDR3 is 13 amino acids. Germline CDR1 is SQVTM and CDR2 is ANQGSEA. V was clipped by 4 bases and J by 5 bases, with 15 bases between them. In DNA, the CDR3 is TGCAGCGTTGGGGGTTGGCAGGGCCACGAGCAGTACTTC. Its protein is CSVGGWQGHEQYF.

This clonotype has more than one count but fewer than ten. The chain employs TRBV11-2 and TRBJ2-1; tentatively, D is TRBD2 (5 bases). CDR3 length: 16 amino acids. CDR1 is SGHAT, CDR2 FQNNGV, per germline. Trimming shortened V by 5 bases and J by 4 bases, and 18 bases separated the two germline ends. The CDR3: CASSPSWTAQYNEQFF. CDR3 DNA: TGTGCCAGCAGCCCTAGCTGGACCGCTCAGTACAATGAGCAGTTCTTC.

This clonotype was observed a few times. The chain uses TRBV4-3 and TRBJ2-3; D could derive from TRBD1 or TRBD2 (5 bases each). V was cut by 3 bases and J by 5 bases, with 15 bases left in between. Germline lookup yields CDR1 LGHNA and CDR2 YSLEER. The CDR3 has 15 residues. CDR3 nucleotides: TGCGCCAGCAGCCAGAGAGGGGTATCAGGAGATACGCAGTATTTT. Translated, it gives CASSQRGVSGDTQYF.

This clonotype was seen only a few times. This chain connects TRBV7-3 to TRBJ1-1; 7 nucleotides match TRBD1. V trimming: 5 bases; J trimming: 6 bases; junction bases outside the gene matches: 0. CDR3 length equals 11 residues. The germline CDR1 and CDR2 sequences are SGHTA and FQGTGA. CDR3 sequence (DNA): TGTGCCAGCAGCACAGGGGCTGAAGCTTTCTTT. It is translated as CASSTGAEAFF.

This clonotype has only a few counts. V gene TRBV2 combines with J gene TRBJ1-4; D is unclear. This CDR3 contains 14 residues. The V gene's germline CDR1 is SNHLY and CDR2 FYNNEI. Trimming left V 4 bases short and J 5 bases short, with 11 bases between. Here the CDR3 reads CASSVSINNEKLFF. The CDR3 DNA reads TGTGCCAGCAGTGTCTCCATAAACAATGAAAAACTGTTTTTT. Drawing the rest from reference TRBV2 and TRBJ1-4, the complete variable domain is EPEVTQTPSHQVTQMGQEVILRCVPISNHLYFYWYRQILGQKVEFLVSFYNNEISEKSEIFDDQFSVERPDGSNFTLKIRSTKLEDSAMYFCASSVSINNEKLFFGSGTQLSVL.

This clonotype was recorded at least ten times. The V gene is TRBV18, the J gene TRBJ2-7, with 8 bases identical to TRBD1. Germline V CDR1 and CDR2: KGHSH, LQKENI. This CDR3 is built from 13 residues. V lost 5 bases, J lost 2 bases, and 2 bases stayed unmatched. CDR3 coding DNA: TGTGCCAGCTCATCGGACAGGGCCTACGAGCAGTACTTC. This sequence encodes CASSSDRAYEQYF.

The table lists this clonotype with a few counts. The rearrangement links TRBV5-5 to TRBJ1-1, with D perhaps TRBD1 (5 bases). CDR1 and CDR2 from the germline V gene are SGHKS and YYEKEE (reference sequence). The germline V and J ends were trimmed by 6 bases and 1 base, with 19 bases remaining between them. There are 16 residues in the CDR3. For the CDR3, the DNA is TGTGCCAGCATCGGCGGGGGTAGGACGGGGAACACTGAAGCTTTCTTT. The encoded protein is CASIGGGRTGNTEAFF.

The chain is built from TRBV19 and TRBJ2-6; no clear D gene. This CDR3 region has 15 residues. Germline V CDR1 and CDR2: LNHDA, SQIVND (reference sequence). Trimming left V 2 bases short and J 2 bases short, with 7 bases between. The DNA of the CDR3 is TGTGCCAGTAGTATACCTACTGCTGGGGCCAACGTCCTGACTTTC. This gives the protein CASSIPTAGANVLTF.

This clonotype was observed a few times. The chain joins TRBV21-1 to TRBJ2-1; the table's TRBD2 call for D was not verified on the DNA. TRBV21-1 represents a pseudogene. The CDR3 runs to 16 residues. The CDR3 is CASRVYRDRSYNEQFF. CDR3 in DNA: TGTGCCAGCAGGGTCTATCGGGACCGATCCTACAATGAGCAGTTCTTC.

The chain uses TRBV5-1 and TRBJ2-7; 9 positions match TRBD2. Germline V CDR1 and CDR2: SGHRS, YFSETQ. Trimming at V came to 4 bases and at J to 5 bases, leaving 10 bases not matched to a gene. The CDR3 sequence is 15 residues long. CDR3 DNA sequence: TGCGCCAGCAGCCCAGTGGGACTAGCCTATGACGAGCAGTACTTC. It specifies CASSPVGLAYDEQYF.

This clonotype was seen many times. As DNA, the CDR3 is TGTGCCAGCAGTTACTCGATCCCGGGTCAGCCCTATTCTGGAAACACCATATATTTT. This gives the protein CASSYSIPGQPYSGNTIYF. The chain is built from TRBV6-5 and TRBJ1-3; no clear D gene. Germline V lookup: CDR1 MNHEY, CDR2 SVGAGI. The CDR3 loop spans 19 amino acids. With 0 bases removed from V and 1 base from J, the gap between germline ends came to 19 bases.